The rows below give T cell receptor beta chains drawn from one sample of a study of cytomegalovirus exposure and HLA in healthy donors. Generated by immunoSEQ multiplex PCR, the TCRdb table keeps only in-frame clones and is missing some. Counted here are around 99,000 clones, roughly 80% occurring once; the ten biggest clones make up under 7.5%. Sequencing was carried out using PBMCs. These receptors originate from a man aged 45-60 years in good health and CMV-seropositive. CDR3s include the opening cysteine and the closing phenylalanine or tryptophan. D genes are given only for firm matches. Only some rows state a clone size, as once, few, many or a class for expanded clones.

-,many,TRBJ1-3,TRBV6-5,TGTGCCAGCAGTTACCTGGGGACACTGTCTGGAAACACCATATATTTT,CASSYLGTLSGNTIYF
TRBD1,few,TRBJ1-1,TRBV10-3,TGTGCCATCAGACAACAGGGGGCGAGCACTGAAGCTTTCTTT,CAIRQQGASTEAFF
-,-,TRBJ1-4,TRBV18,TGTGCCAGCTCACCATGGGCAGGGCTTAATGAAAAACTGTTTTTT,CASSPWAGLNEKLFF
TRBD2,-,TRBJ2-7,TRBV5-1,TGCGCCAGCAGCCCGGCCAGCGGGGGCTACGAGCAGTACTTC,CASSPASGGYEQYF
-,-,TRBJ1-2,TRBV7-9,TGTGCCAGCAGCTTAGAGGGAGGGGATGGCTACACCTTC,CASSLEGGDGYTF
TRBD1,-,TRBJ1-2,TRBV27,TGTGCCAGCACCGAGCGACAGGGCGATGGCTACACCTTC,CASTERQGDGYTF
-,-,TRBJ1-4,TRBV6-5,TGTGCCAGCAGAATGGGGGGGACTAATGAAAAACTGTTTTTT,CASRMGGTNEKLFF
-,few,TRBJ2-2,TRBV7-9,TGTGCCAGCAACCACAACGGGGCCGGGGAGCTGTTTTTT,CASNHNGAGELFF
TRBD1,-,TRBJ2-2,TRBV7-2,TGTGCCAGCAGTACATCTCCGGGACAGGGGGCCGGGGAGCTGTTTTTT,CASSTSPGQGAGELFF
TRBD1,-,TRBJ1-3,TRBV19,TGTGCCAGTACGGGACAGGAGGCTGGAAACACCATATATTTT,CASTGQEAGNTIYF
TRBD1,once,TRBJ2-7,TRBV7-2,TGTGCCAGCAGCTTGGGGACAGGGGGCCTTTACGAGCAGTACTTC,CASSLGTGGLYEQYF
TRBD1,-,TRBJ1-1,TRBV30,TGTGCCTGGAGCCGAGAAGGGGGCGGGTACACTGAAGCTCTCTTT,CAWSREGGGYTEALF
-,-,TRBJ2-7,TRBV25-1,TGTGCCAGCAGTGAATCAGGGTCCAGGAACGAGCAGTACTTC,CASSESGSRNEQYF
TRBD1,-,TRBJ1-3,TRBV9,TGTGCCAGCAGCGTAGGATCTGTGGGAGGGACAGGGAAATTCTCTGGAAACACCATATATTTT,CASSVGSVGGTGKFSGNTIYF
TRBD1,few,TRBJ2-2,TRBV5-4,TGTGCCAGCAGCTCGAACAGGGGCAACACCGGGGAGCTGTTTTTT,CASSSNRGNTGELFF
-,-,TRBJ1-1,TRBV9,TGTGCCAGCAGCGTCACCGACCTGGGGGGCACTGAAGCTTTCTTT,CASSVTDLGGTEAFF
TRBD2,-,TRBJ2-1,TRBV4-1,TGCGCCAGCAGCCAAGAACCCGGACTAGCGGGGCAGTTCTTC,CASSQEPGLAGQFF
-,-,TRBJ2-7,TRBV14,TGTGCCGGCAGCCAAGATAGTTGGGCCGAGCAGTACTTC,CAGSQDSWAEQYF
-,-,TRBJ1-5,TRBV29-1,TGCAGCGTCGCACTTTCAGGGGCCCCCGGACAGCCCCAGCATTTT,CSVALSGAPGQPQHF
-,many,TRBJ2-7,TRBV19,TGTGCCAGTAGTATACGGCAGGGCTACGAGCAGTACTTC,CASSIRQGYEQYF
-,-,TRBJ2-7,TRBV7-2,TGTGCCAGCAGCCTCCAAACAGGCTCCTACGAGCAGTACTTC,CASSLQTGSYEQYF
TRBD2,few,TRBJ2-3,TRBV2,TGTGCCAGCAGTGAAGCTGCGGGGGGCACAGATACGCAGTATTTT,CASSEAAGGTDTQYF
TRBD1,-,TRBJ2-7,TRBV5-1,TGCGCCAGCAGCGACTACCTACAGGGGATCTACGAGCAGTACTTC,CASSDYLQGIYEQYF
-,-,TRBJ1-3,TRBV6-4,TGTGCCATCGAGGAAAGGTCTGGAAACACCATATATTTT,CAIEERSGNTIYF
-,-,TRBJ1-3,TRBV30,TGTGCCTGGTTCCCCAGGGCGGGAAACACCATATATTTT,CAWFPRAGNTIYF
TRBD1,-,TRBJ1-2,TRBV18,TGTGCCAGCTCACGTCTATCGGGACAGGGGGAGAGTGGCTACACCTTC,CASSRLSGQGESGYTF
-,-,TRBJ2-2,TRBV19,TGTGCCAGTAGTAAAGGGAAGACTACCGGGGAGCTGCTTTTT,CASSKGKTTGELLF
-,-,TRBJ2-3,TRBV5-1,TGCGCCAGCAGCTTGGCAGGCTTCGGGGCAGATACGCAGTATTTT,CASSLAGFGADTQYF